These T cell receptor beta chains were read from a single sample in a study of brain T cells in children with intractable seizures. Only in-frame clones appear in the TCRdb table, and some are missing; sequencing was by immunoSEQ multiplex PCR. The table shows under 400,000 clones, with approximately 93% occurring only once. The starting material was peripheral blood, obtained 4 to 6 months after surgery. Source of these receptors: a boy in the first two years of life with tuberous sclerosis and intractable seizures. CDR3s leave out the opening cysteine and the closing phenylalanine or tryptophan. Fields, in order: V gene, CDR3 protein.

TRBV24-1 ATSIRERAGELF
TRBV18 ASSPPLTSGNHNEQF
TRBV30 AWSLPGPSSGNTIY
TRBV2 ASSERQGVLGQPQH
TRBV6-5 ASRGEGSGEYEQY
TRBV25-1 ASSEDTGWYSGNTIY
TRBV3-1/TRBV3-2 ASSQDRMRQPARYGYT
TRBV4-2 ASSQGTSSGANVLT
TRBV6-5 ASGSGTVNTEAF
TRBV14 ASSQVGGTLAF
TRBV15 ATSSRTVSYEQY
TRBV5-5 ASSAGQGFRNTIY
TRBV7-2 ASSSVYLRKF
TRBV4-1 ASKIWGGATNEKLF
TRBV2 ASSELVWEGSYNSPLH
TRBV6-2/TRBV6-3 ASSVLLAGGYDEQF
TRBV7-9 ASSLGFGGAYGYT
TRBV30 AWSVSETQY
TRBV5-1 ASSLRTLSGEQF
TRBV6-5 ASSTKSRVTGEQF
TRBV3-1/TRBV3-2 ASSQSVSSAGGLTDTQY
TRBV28 ASIEGGGNQPQH
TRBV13 ASSALSRQGLPYEQY
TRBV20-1 SASHTAYGYT
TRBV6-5 ASGGMMNTEAF
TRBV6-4 ASSSGAGDEQF
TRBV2 ASSEGSRPYNEQF
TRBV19 ASSMRKPSEQY
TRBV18 ASSPSLTSGNTIY
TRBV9 ASSVVGGRPTSHEQF
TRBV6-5 ASRLQGNNEKLF
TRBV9 ASSYDREDSPLH
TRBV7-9 ASSRQGANYGYT
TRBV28 ASSYAGTGGVNEQY
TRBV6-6 ASSYSTTGALGYT
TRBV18 ASSPDETYNSPLH